This T cell receptor (beta chain) was found in a study of blood T cell repertoires in COVID-19. Study context: There were acute and convalescent COVID-19 samples, and they came from the United States, Italy and Spain. From T cells, B-cell-depleted T cells, or PBMCs came the material, which was cDNA or gDNA.

The assay was immunoSEQ multiplex PCR, and TCRdb's table has in-frame clones only and misses some. The sample carries about 440,000 clones, 87% recorded once. Allocation to cohorts depended on clinical history reported by the participants. The CDR3 runs to 11 residues. From germline, CDR1 is DFQATT and CDR2 SNEGSKA (reference sequence). V was cut by 4 bases and J by 8 bases, with 11 bases left in between. The clonotype comes from a woman under 30 with acute COVID-19. Sequences were obtained from PBMCs or T cells enriched from blood (not recorded which). The chain uses TRBV20-1 and TRBJ1-1; D call uncertain. The CDR3 bases are TGCAGTGCTAAAATCGGGGTAGAAGCTTTCTTT. Its protein is CSAKIGVEAFF.